A single sample is the source of the 15 T cell receptor beta chains below, sequenced in a study of cytomegalovirus exposure and HLA in healthy donors. The PCR was carried out with 60 Vbeta primers and 13 Jbeta primers. Data came from immunoSEQ multiplex PCR; TCRdb stores just in-frame clones and leaves some out. The sample gives around 150,000 clones, approximately 77% of which show up once; roughly 1.3% is in the top ten. Sequenced input: PBMCs. These receptors all stem from a woman aged 40-49 years in good health and CMV-seronegative.

The gene calls are TRBV4-2 and TRBJ1-2, with 11 bases that match TRBD1. The CDR3 extends over 15 amino acids. The V gene's germline CDR1 is LGHNA and CDR2 YNFKEQ. Trimming at V came to 1 base and at J to 4 bases, leaving 2 bases not matched to a gene. The CDR3: CASSQGGTGGYGYTF. As DNA, the CDR3 is TGTGCCAGCAGCCAAGGGGGGACAGGGGGCTATGGCTACACCTTC.

Concerning this clone: The junction departs from the called germline gene at one end, perhaps through a read error. This chain joins TRBV7-9 and TRBJ1-5; D ambiguous. CDR3 length: 14 residues. Germline V gene data show CDR1 as SEHNR and CDR2 as FQNEAQ (reference sequence). The CDR3 nucleotides are TGTGCCAGCAGCCCCGGCGCGGCCAATCAGTCCCAGCATTTT. Translated: CASSPGAANQSQHF.

The rearrangement uses TRBV30 and TRBJ1-2, with TRBD1 matching 7 bases. Germline V gene sequence: CDR1 GTSNPN, CDR2 SVGIG (reference sequence). V shed 0 bases, J shed 7 bases, and the junction held 5 bases outside the gene matches. The CDR3 spans 13 residues. This chain's CDR3 is CAWSVGRGSGYTF. The CDR3 DNA sequence: TGTGCCTGGAGTGTAGGCAGGGGGTCTGGCTACACCTTC.

The chain is built from TRBV4-3 and TRBJ1-6; D is uncertain. CDR1 is LGHNA and CDR2 is YSLEER in the germline V gene. This CDR3 comprises 16 residues. The V and J ends lost 0 bases and 0 bases respectively, with 6 bases between them. The CDR3 spells CASSQDVSSYNSPLHF. In DNA form, the CDR3 reads TGCGCCAGCAGCCAAGATGTCAGCTCCTATAATTCACCCCTCCACTTT.

The rearrangement joins TRBV5-1 to TRBJ2-7, with 7 bases identical to TRBD1. Germline V lookup: CDR1 SGHRS, CDR2 YFSETQ. This CDR3 spans 16 amino acids. V lost 1 base to trimming and J lost 3 bases; unmatched junction nucleotides: 10. CDR3 DNA: TGCGCCAGCAGCTTGCAGCCGGGACAGCCCATCTACGAGCAGTACTTC. Translating it yields CASSLQPGQPIYEQYF.

This clone came up a few times. The chain recombines TRBV7-2 with TRBJ1-1; D not certain. CDR1 and CDR2 from the germline V gene are SGHTA and FQGNSA. Trimming left V 5 bases short and J 6 bases short, with 10 bases between. CDR3 length: 12 residues. In nucleotides, the CDR3 is TGTGCCAGCAGCACCTGGCCAGCTGAAGCTTTCTTT. Amino acids: CASSTWPAEAFF.

The chain is built from TRBV15 and TRBJ2-2, with D perhaps matching TRBD1 (5 bases). Trimming took off 3 bases at V and 0 bases at J, with 11 bases between the two ends. The germline V gene has CDR1 LNHNV and CDR2 YYDKDF (reference sequence). The CDR3 runs 16 residues. CDR3 bases: TGTGCCACCAGCAGGCTAGGGGCGGCGAACACCGGGGAGCTGTTTTTT. Translating it yields CATSRLGAANTGELFF.

The V and J genes are TRBV6-1 and TRBJ1-3; TRBD1 is a possible D gene (5 bases). Trimming took 4 bases from V and 4 from J, leaving 11 bases between them. The germline V gene encodes CDR1 MNHNS and CDR2 SASEGT. The CDR3 is 14 amino acids. CDR3 sequence: CASSASREGNTIYF. CDR3 sequence (DNA): TGTGCCAGCAGTGCCAGCAGGGAAGGAAACACCATATATTTT.

This sequence joins TRBV7-6 and TRBJ2-5; D is perhaps TRBD1 (5 bases). Germline assignment: CDR1 SGHVS and CDR2 FNYEAQ. Trimming took off 5 bases at V and 1 base at J, with 11 bases between the two ends. The length of the CDR3 is 14 residues. The CDR3 here is CASSHRQIQETQYF. CDR3 coding DNA: TGTGCCAGCAGCCACCGACAGATCCAAGAGACCCAGTACTTC.

CDR3 sequence (DNA): TGCGCCAGCAGGTTTTCCACTAACACAGATACGCAGTATTTT. Its protein is CASRFSTNTDTQYF. The V call is TRBV10-2, the J call TRBJ2-3; D unresolved. CDR3 length: 14 residues. V shed 6 bases and J shed 2 bases, with 12 bases lying between them. Germline values: CDR1 WSHSY, CDR2 SAAADI.

The chain combines TRBV6-1 with TRBJ2-7; D gene uncertain. Germline assignment: CDR1 MNHNS and CDR2 SASEGT. Trimming shortened V by 8 bases and J by 3 bases, and 17 bases separated the two germline ends. The CDR3 is made up of 14 amino acids. CDR3 region: CASEVSLNYYEQYF. CDR3 in DNA: TGTGCCAGCGAGGTCTCCCTTAACTACTACGAGCAGTACTTC.

This clone was recorded only once. The chain joins TRBV6-1 to TRBJ1-6; no firm D call. V lost 2 bases to trimming and J lost 9 bases, with 14 bases between them. Germline V gene lookup returns CDR1 MNHNS and CDR2 SASEGT. CDR3 length: 15 amino acids. As DNA, the CDR3 is TGTGCCAGCAGTGAAATAAAGGGAGGAGGTTCACCCCTCCACTTT. It specifies CASSEIKGGGSPLHF.

The V and J genes are TRBV6-5 and TRBJ1-1; no clear D. The CDR3 extends over 13 amino acids. V dropped 0 bases and J dropped 5 bases, with 7 bases sitting between them. CDR1 and CDR2 from the germline V gene are MNHEY and SVGAGI. The CDR3 DNA sequence: TGTGCCAGCAGTTACTCAACGGTAACTGAAGCTTTCTTT. It yields the protein CASSYSTVTEAFF.

This chain connects TRBV5-1 to TRBJ2-5; the D is unclear. The CDR3 totals 14 residues. V lost 4 bases, J lost 2 bases, and 12 bases lay in between. CDR1 is SGHRS and CDR2 is YFSETQ in the germline V gene. As DNA, the CDR3 is TGCGCCAGCAGCGGGCCAGCTGGTCAAGAGACCCAGTACTTC. Translation: CASSGPAGQETQYF.

V gene TRBV12-2 combines with J gene TRBJ1-1; the table gives TRBD1 as D, unverified against the DNA. TRBV12-2 is reported as a pseudogene. CDR3 length equals 13 residues. For the CDR3, the DNA is TGTGCAAGTCGAAAACAGGGCCCTTCCGAAGCTTTCTTT. Protein product: CASRKQGPSEAFF.